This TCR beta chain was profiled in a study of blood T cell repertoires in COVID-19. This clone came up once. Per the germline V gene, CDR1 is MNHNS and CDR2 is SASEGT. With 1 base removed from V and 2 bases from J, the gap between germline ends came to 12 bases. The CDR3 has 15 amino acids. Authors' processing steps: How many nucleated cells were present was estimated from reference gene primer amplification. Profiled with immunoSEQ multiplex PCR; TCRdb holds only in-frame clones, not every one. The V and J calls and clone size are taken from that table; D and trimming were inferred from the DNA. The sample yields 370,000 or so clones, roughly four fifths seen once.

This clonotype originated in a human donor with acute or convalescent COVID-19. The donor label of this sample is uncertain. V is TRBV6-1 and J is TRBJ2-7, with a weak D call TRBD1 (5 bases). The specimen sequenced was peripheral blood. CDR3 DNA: TGTGCCAGCAGTGAAGTTTCAGGGAACCCCTACGAGCAGTACTTC. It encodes CASSEVSGNPYEQYF.